A single sample is the source of the 24 T cell receptor beta chains below, sequenced in a study of blood T cell repertoires in COVID-19. Some clones are missing from TCRdb's copy, which holds only in-frame ones; the method was immunoSEQ multiplex PCR. This sample has 110,000 to 150,000 clones, with less than 85% found just once. The specimen sequenced was PBMCs or T cells enriched from blood (not recorded which). These receptors were collected from a woman between 18 and 29 years old who had been exposed to COVID-19.

V and J are TRBV6-5 and TRBJ2-5, with 8 positions matching TRBD1. V gave up 2 bases and J gave up 4 bases; unmatched junction bases: 3. The CDR3 is 14 residues long. Germline V gene data show CDR1 as MNHEY and CDR2 as SVGAGI. CDR3 nucleotides: TGTGCCAGCAGTTACGCGACAGGGGCAGAGACCCAGTACTTC. This translates into CASSYATGAETQYF.

This clone showed up just once. The V gene is TRBV6-5, the J gene TRBJ1-1; TRBD1 matches at 7 bases. This CDR3 spans 13 amino acids. Germline assignment: CDR1 MNHEY and CDR2 SVGAGI. The V gene end was trimmed by 10 bases and the J gene end by 0 bases; junction bases not matched to a gene: 5. The CDR3 nucleotides are TGTGCCACCAACAGGGGTCTGAACACTGAAGCTTTCTTT. Protein product: CATNRGLNTEAFF.

The V gene is TRBV6-2 or TRBV6-3, the J gene TRBJ2-2; 9 positions match TRBD1. CDR1 and CDR2 from the germline V gene are MNHEY and SVGEGT. This CDR3 has 17 amino acids. The V gene end was trimmed by 4 bases and the J gene end by 0 bases; junction bases not matched to a gene: 6. Here the CDR3 DNA reads TGTGCCAGCAGTTTGTACCGGGACAGGGCGAACACCGGGGAGCTGTTTTTT. Translation gives CASSLYRDRANTGELFF.

V is TRBV5-1 and J is TRBJ2-7, with 7 bases fitting TRBD1. This CDR3 has 15 residues. CDR1 is SGHRS, CDR2 YFSETQ, per germline. The V and J ends lost 7 bases and 5 bases, in that order; junction bases with no gene match: 15. This chain's CDR3 is CASRPTSTGWDEQYF. The DNA of the CDR3 is TGCGCCAGCCGACCGACCTCGACAGGGTGGGACGAGCAGTACTTC. Full variable domain (missing parts from reference TRBV5-1 and TRBJ2-7): KAGVTQTPRYLIKTRGQQVTLSCSPISGHRSVSWYQQTPGQGLQFLFEYFSETQRNKGNFPGRFSGRQFSNSRSEMNVSTLELGDSALYLCASRPTSTGWDEQYFGPGTRLTVT.

The chain combines TRBV7-9 with TRBJ2-5; D might be TRBD2 (5 bases). The V gene's germline CDR1 is SEHNR and CDR2 FQNEAQ (reference sequence). V lost 2 bases to trimming and J lost 1 base, with 8 bases between them. The CDR3 length is 14 residues. The CDR3 DNA sequence: TGTGCCAGCAGCTTACCCCGGGGCCAAGAGACCCAGTACTTC. Residues: CASSLPRGQETQYF.

The chain joins TRBV4-3 to TRBJ2-2; a weak D match, TRBD2 (5 bases). The CDR3 runs 17 residues. In germline, CDR1 is LGHNA, CDR2 YSLEER. V shed 3 bases and J shed 1 base, with 15 bases lying between them. The CDR3 sequence: CASSHLAAAENTGELFF. CDR3 sequence (DNA): TGCGCCAGCAGCCACCTAGCTGCGGCGGAGAACACCGGGGAGCTGTTTTTT.

The chain combines TRBV2 with TRBJ1-1; TRBD1 matches 11 bases. The V and J ends lost 6 bases and 1 base, in that order; junction bases with no gene match: 1. This CDR3 contains 14 residues. Germline CDR1 and CDR2: SNHLY and FYNNEI. For the CDR3, the DNA is TGTGCCAGCAGCGGACAGGGGGCGAACACTGAAGCTTTCTTT. Its translation: CASSGQGANTEAFF.

The table lists this clone with a few counts. V and J are TRBV4-2 and TRBJ1-5; no clear D gene. The length of the CDR3 is 18 residues. CDR1 LGHNA and CDR2 YNFKEQ come from the germline V gene. Trimming took off 0 bases at V and 1 base at J, with 16 bases between the two ends. The CDR3 region is CASSQDNKGGGSNQPQHF. The CDR3 nucleotides read TGTGCCAGCAGCCAAGATAATAAGGGAGGTGGGAGCAATCAGCCCCAGCATTTT.

The rearrangement links TRBV19 to TRBJ1-1; D is possibly TRBD1 (6 bases). Germline assignment: CDR1 LNHDA and CDR2 SQIVND (reference sequence). V lost 6 bases, J lost 2 bases, and 13 bases lay in between. The CDR3 contains 14 residues. The CDR3 DNA follows: TGTGCCAGTAGCTCAGGGGCGGCCAACACTGAAGCTTTCTTT. Residues: CASSSGAANTEAFF.

The chain recombines TRBV13 with TRBJ2-7, with D possibly TRBD2 on 6 matching bases. The CDR3 has 14 residues. Trimming removed 5 bases at V and 3 bases at J, with 14 bases between. Germline-derived CDR1 and CDR2 are PRHDT and FYEKMQ (reference sequence). CDR3 nucleotide sequence: TGTGCCAGCAGCGCCGCGGGGCGGGTCTACGAGCAGTACTTC. Translating gives CASSAAGRVYEQYF.

This clone was recorded only once. This chain links TRBV5-1 with TRBJ2-1; 9 positions agree with TRBD2. CDR1 and CDR2 from the germline V gene are SGHRS and YFSETQ. The V gene end was trimmed by 1 base and the J gene end by 6 bases; junction bases not matched to a gene: 5. The CDR3 is 15 amino acids. The CDR3 here is CASSLLASGTNEQFF. As DNA, the CDR3 is TGCGCCAGCAGCTTGTTGGCTAGCGGGACCAATGAGCAGTTCTTC.

The chain recombines TRBV7-2 with TRBJ2-1, with 7 bases identical to TRBD2. CDR1 SGHTA and CDR2 FQGNSA come from the germline V gene. V trimming: 6 bases; J trimming: 2 bases; junction bases outside the gene matches: 7. This CDR3 spans 15 amino acids. The DNA of the CDR3 is TGTGCCAGCAGTCCTCTAGCGGCCACCTACAATGAGCAGTTCTTC. Its translation: CASSPLAATYNEQFF.

This clone occurred once. This chain links TRBV4-2 with TRBJ2-5; 7 nucleotides match TRBD1. The CDR3 consists of 18 residues. From germline, CDR1 is LGHNA and CDR2 YNFKEQ. V lost 0 bases to trimming and J lost 1 base; unmatched junction nucleotides: 11. CDR3 sequence: CASSQEKAGGSIQETQYF. CDR3 nucleotides: TGTGCCAGCAGCCAAGAAAAGGCAGGGGGATCCATCCAAGAGACCCAGTACTTC.

The CDR3: CASSLSSGIYEQYF. CDR3 sequence (DNA): TGTGCCAGCAGCTTGAGTAGCGGGATCTACGAGCAGTACTTC. This chain joins TRBV7-9 and TRBJ2-7; 8 bases map to TRBD2. Germline loops: CDR1 SEHNR, CDR2 FQNEAQ (reference sequence). V dropped 3 bases and J dropped 3; count of bases not matched to a gene: 4. The CDR3 runs to 14 residues.

This clone has just one count. The V gene is TRBV6-2 or TRBV6-3, the J gene TRBJ2-7; TRBD2 agrees at 12 bases. CDR3 length equals 15 residues. Germline CDR1 reads MNHEY; CDR2 reads SVGEGT. Trimming cost V 6 bases and J 1 base; bases outside gene matches: 4. In DNA, the CDR3 is TGTGCCAGCAGCCATGGACTAGCGGGATCCTACGAGCAGTACTTC. This encodes CASSHGLAGSYEQYF.

Only a few counts were recorded for this clone. This chain connects TRBV7-2 to TRBJ1-2, with D perhaps matching TRBD1 (6 bases). V was shortened by 1 base and J by 8 bases, with 14 bases between the two germline ends. CDR1 and CDR2 from the germline V gene are SGHTA and FQGNSA. There are 14 residues in the CDR3. CDR3 protein: CASSLGQAYKGYTF. The CDR3, as DNA: TGTGCCAGCAGCTTAGGACAGGCCTATAAGGGCTACACCTTC.

The genes are TRBV15 and TRBJ1-2; a possible D gene is TRBD1 (6 bases). This CDR3 region has 15 residues. The V gene lost 3 bases and the J gene lost 4 bases, with 15 bases spanning the gap. Germline CDR1 is LNHNV and CDR2 is YYDKDF (reference sequence). CDR3 sequence: CATSRETGNSYGYTF. Written as DNA, the CDR3 is TGTGCCACCAGCAGGGAAACAGGGAACAGCTATGGCTACACCTTC.

V is TRBV7-9 and J is TRBJ2-1, with D possibly matching TRBD2 (5 bases). Germline assignment: CDR1 SEHNR and CDR2 FQNEAQ (reference sequence). The CDR3 covers 13 residues. Trimming removed 4 bases from V and 8 bases from J, with 12 bases in between. The CDR3 loop is CASSSALVYEQFF. The CDR3 DNA reads as TGTGCCAGCAGCTCGGCACTAGTTTATGAGCAGTTCTTC.

This chain connects TRBV11-3 to TRBJ2-1; a possible D gene is TRBD2 (6 bases). The V gene's germline CDR1 is SGHNT and CDR2 YENEEA. V was cut by 4 bases and J by 4 bases, with 14 bases left in between. The CDR3 has 15 amino acids. The CDR3 is CASSSGGTSYNEQFF. CDR3 coding DNA: TGTGCCAGCAGCTCGGGCGGGACTTCATACAATGAGCAGTTCTTC.

This clone was seen a handful of times. The V gene is TRBV5-1, the J gene TRBJ1-1; a possible D gene is TRBD1 (6 bases). Trimming pared 3 bases from V and 0 bases from J, leaving 12 bases between. Looked up from germline, CDR1 is SGHRS and CDR2 is YFSETQ. The CDR3 has 15 residues. Written as DNA, the CDR3 is TGCGCCAGCAGCTCCACAGGGATCTTGAACACTGAAGCTTTCTTT. Its translation: CASSSTGILNTEAFF.

This rearrangement joins TRBV28 to TRBJ2-5; no definite D call. Germline-derived CDR1 and CDR2 are MDHEN and SYDVKM. Deletions cut 3 bases from V and 1 base from J, with 18 bases between. The CDR3 has 17 residues. The CDR3 DNA sequence: TGTGCCAGCAGTTTCTTATTATTGGGCCAGGCCCAAGAGACCCAGTACTTC. Protein sequence: CASSFLLLGQAQETQYF.

V usage is TRBV27 and J usage is TRBJ2-1; 9 bases agree with TRBD2. This CDR3 spans 15 amino acids. With 7 bases clipped from V and 5 bases from J, the junction kept 9 bases outside the gene matches. CDR1 is MNHEY and CDR2 is SMNVEV in the germline V gene (reference sequence). CDR3: CASNPGLAFHNEQFF. In nucleotides, the CDR3 is TGTGCCAGCAACCCGGGACTAGCTTTCCACAATGAGCAGTTCTTC.

The chain recombines TRBV30 with TRBJ2-2; TRBD1 agrees at 9 bases. Per germline, CDR1 GTSNPN and CDR2 SVGIG (reference sequence). CDR3 length: 15 residues. Unmatched junction bases numbered 6, after V lost 2 bases and J lost 5 bases. Written as DNA, the CDR3 is TGTGCCTGGAGTCCTGGGACAGGGAGGACCGGGGAGCTGTTTTTT. Translated: CAWSPGTGRTGELFF.

The gene calls are TRBV7-3 and TRBJ1-2; D perhaps matches TRBD1 (6 bases). CDR1 and CDR2 (germline): SGHTA, FQGTGA. The CDR3 totals 16 residues. Between the trimmed V and J ends, which lost 5 bases and 5 bases, there was a span of 21 bases. CDR3 nucleotides: TGTGCCAGCAGCGCGGGGGGGGCACAGGGAGGGTATGGCTACACCTTC. It translates to CASSAGGAQGGYGYTF.